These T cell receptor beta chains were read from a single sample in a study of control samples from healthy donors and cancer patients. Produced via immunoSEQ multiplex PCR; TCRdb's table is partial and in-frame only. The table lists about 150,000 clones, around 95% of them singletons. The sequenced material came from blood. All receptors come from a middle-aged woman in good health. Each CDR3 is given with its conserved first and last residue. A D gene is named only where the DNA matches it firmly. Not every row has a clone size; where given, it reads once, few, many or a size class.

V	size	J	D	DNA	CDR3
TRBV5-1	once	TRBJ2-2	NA	TGCGCCAGCAGCTCCGGGACGGGGACCGGGGAGCTGTTTTTT	CASSSGTGTGELFF
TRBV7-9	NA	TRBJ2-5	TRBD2	TGTGCCAGCAGCCCTCGTAGCGGGGGGGCTCAGGGGGAGACCCAGTACTTC	CASSPRSGGAQGETQYF
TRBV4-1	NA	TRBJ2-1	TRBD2	TGCGCCAGCAGCCACGGACTAGCGGGAAGGAATGAGCAGTTCTTC	CASSHGLAGRNEQFF
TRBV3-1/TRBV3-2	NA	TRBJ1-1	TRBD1	TGTGCCAGCAGCCAAGGGCGGGACAGGACAGCTTTCTTT	CASSQGRDRTAFF
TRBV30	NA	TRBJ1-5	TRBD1	TGTGCCTGGAGACCCAGGGGGGCCAGCAGTCAGCCCCAGCATTTT	CAWRPRGASSQPQHF
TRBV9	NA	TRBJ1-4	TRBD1	TGTGCCAGCAGCGTAAGACAGGGGGATGAAAAACTGTTTTTT	CASSVRQGDEKLFF
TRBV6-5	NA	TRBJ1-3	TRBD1	TGTGCCAGCAGTCCACGACAGGGAGCAGGAAACACCATATATTTT	CASSPRQGAGNTIYF
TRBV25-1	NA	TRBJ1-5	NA	TGTGCCAGCAGTGAAACAGGGAAATATCAGCCCCAGCATTTT	CASSETGKYQPQHF
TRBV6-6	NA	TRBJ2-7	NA	TGTGCCAGCAGTGGGGACCCCTACGAGCAGTACTTC	CASSGDPYEQYF
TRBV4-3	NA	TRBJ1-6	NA	TGCGCCAGCAGCCAAAACCCAGCGGACGGAACGTTTTCCCTCCACTTT	CASSQNPADGTFSLHF
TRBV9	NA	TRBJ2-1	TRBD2	TGTGCCAGCAGCGTCACCCCGGGACTAGCGGACAATGAGCAGTTCTTC	CASSVTPGLADNEQFF
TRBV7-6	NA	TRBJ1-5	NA	TGTGCCAGCAGCTTAAGTTTAGGGCAGGGGAGTCAGCCCCAGCATTTT	CASSLSLGQGSQPQHF
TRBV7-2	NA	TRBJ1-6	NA	TGTGCCAGCAGCTTAGATGTGGTGAGCTCCTATAATTCACCCCTCCACTTT	CASSLDVVSSYNSPLHF
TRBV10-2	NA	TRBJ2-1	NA	TGCGCCACCCTCTCGGGGCAGAACAATGAGCAGTTCTTC	CATLSGQNNEQFF
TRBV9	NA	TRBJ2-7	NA	TGTGCCAGCAGCGTAGGGGCAGGGCGTTCCGAGCAGTACTTC	CASSVGAGRSEQYF
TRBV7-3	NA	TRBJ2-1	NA	TGTGCCAGCAGCCCCGCCGGGGGTGCTGGGGTCAATGAGCAGTTCTTC	CASSPAGGAGVNEQFF